Listed here are 21 T cell receptor beta chains from one sample, sequenced in a study of beta chain features in type 1 diabetes (dated by TCRdb to the late 2010s). The method behind the library was the immunoSEQ multiplex PCR assay. The High Capacity cDNA Reverse Transcription Kit was used to reverse transcribe all of the isolated RNA, meaning that expressed TCRB transcripts were what got sequenced. Not all clones reach the TCRdb copy of this immuneACCESS table, which keeps in-frame sequences only. Checked studies attribute under half of the gap to unresolved V genes and leave the rest unexplained. The sample has around 710,000 clones on record, around 12% of them singletons. The top ten hold more than 0.1% of the sample. Antigen specificity for these receptors is unknown. Results the study describes overall, beyond this receptor: Type 1 diabetes patients showed a moderate but significant shortening of TCRB CDR3 length in all four CD4+ subsets.

The sample taken for sequencing was naive CD4+ T cells from blood. The cell subset or site label of this sample denotes: true naive CD4+ T cells. These TCRs come from a man aged 25 to 40 with type 1 diabetes.

The table lists this clone with a few counts. This chain links TRBV6-5 with TRBJ2-6; D is unresolved. CDR3 length: 15 residues. V was trimmed by 6 bases and J by 1 base, leaving 10 bases between them. Germline loops: CDR1 MNHEY, CDR2 SVGAGI. The CDR3 sequence: CASRSPGSGANVLTF. The CDR3 DNA reads as TGTGCCAGCAGATCCCCCGGGTCTGGGGCCAACGTCCTGACTTTC.

The table lists this clone with a few counts. This chain links TRBV27 with TRBJ2-5, with D maybe TRBD1 (6 bases). The CDR3 has 15 residues. The V gene's germline CDR1 is MNHEY and CDR2 SMNVEV (reference sequence). V lost 2 bases, J lost 2 bases, and 12 bases lay in between. The CDR3 spells CASSLVRGGQETQYF. CDR3 in DNA: TGTGCCAGCAGTTTAGTCCGAGGGGGACAAGAGACCCAGTACTTC.

This clone was detected only a few times. The chain uses TRBV6-5 and TRBJ1-2; 7 bases are a match to TRBD1. The CDR3 extends over 13 amino acids. The V gene's germline CDR1 is MNHEY and CDR2 SVGAGI. V lost 8 bases, J lost 3 bases, and 6 bases stayed unmatched. CDR3 sequence: CASGRQGDYGYTF. CDR3 DNA sequence: TGTGCCAGCGGAAGACAGGGTGACTATGGCTACACCTTC.

The chain employs TRBV28 and TRBJ2-1; D gene uncertain. Trimming shortened V by 5 bases and J by 7 bases, and 15 bases separated the two germline ends. This CDR3 is 14 amino acids long. Per germline, CDR1 MDHEN and CDR2 SYDVKM. CDR3 DNA: TGTGCCAGCAGTACCCCGGGCGCTTGGAATGAGCAGTTCTTC. It is translated as CASSTPGAWNEQFF.

This CDR3 is CAVGGRRGTNEKLFF. The CDR3 bases are TGTGCTGTAGGGGGAAGACGTGGAACTAATGAAAAACTGTTTTTT. V usage is TRBV5-4 and J usage is TRBJ1-4; D possibly corresponds to TRBD1 (6 bases). Germline V gene data show CDR1 as SGHNT and CDR2 as YYREEE (reference sequence). The CDR3 runs to 15 residues.

This clone occurred a few times. The J gene is TRBJ2-3, the V gene TRBV11-2, with D tentatively TRBD2 (6 bases). V was pared by 8 bases and J by 2 bases, with 14 bases between. The CDR3 covers 14 residues. The germline CDR1 and CDR2 sequences are SGHAT and FQNNGV. DNA for the CDR3: TGTGCCAGCGATCCCGGAGGGGACACAGATACGCAGTATTTT. It codes for CASDPGGDTDTQYF.

The CDR3 DNA reads TGTGCCAGCAGCTTGAGACTAGCGGGGGGCCGTCACAGCACAGATACGCAGTATTTT. Translating gives CASSLRLAGGRHSTDTQYF. V gene TRBV11-2 combines with J gene TRBJ2-3; 13 nucleotides line up with TRBD2. The length of the CDR3 is 19 residues. V dropped 3 bases and J dropped 0; count of bases not matched to a gene: 9. Per germline, CDR1 SGHAT and CDR2 FQNNGV.

This clone has more than one count but fewer than ten. The chain joins TRBV4-2 to TRBJ2-5; D may be TRBD2 (6 bases). CDR1 is LGHNA and CDR2 is YNFKEQ in the germline V gene. Trimming cost V 3 bases and J 2 bases, with 13 bases left between them. The CDR3 has 15 residues. The CDR3 spells CASSQGSGLQETQYF. CDR3 nucleotides: TGTGCCAGCAGCCAGGGTAGCGGCCTTCAAGAGACCCAGTACTTC.

This clone was seen more than once but under ten times. The chain has TRBV23-1 and TRBJ2-5; a weak D match, TRBD1 (5 bases). TRBV23-1 belongs to the ORF category, with a function that is uncertain. V was cut by 4 bases and J by 0 bases, with 12 bases left in between. The CDR3 runs 15 residues. DNA for the CDR3: TGCGCCAGCAGTCCCCCCCTGGACAACCAAGAGACCCAGTACTTC. Amino acids: CASSPPLDNQETQYF.

The chain recombines TRBV6-1 with TRBJ2-6, with D uncertain. Trimming left V 0 bases short and J 0 bases short, with 12 bases between. There are 18 residues in the CDR3. Germline loops: CDR1 MNHNS, CDR2 SASEGT. As DNA, the CDR3 is TGTGCCAGCAGTGAAGCCCAACAGAGGATCTCTGGGGCCAACGTCCTGACTTTC. Its translation is CASSEAQQRISGANVLTF.

J is TRBJ1-4 and V is TRBV19, with 7 bases identical to TRBD1. The germline CDR1 and CDR2 sequences are LNHDA and SQIVND (reference sequence). This CDR3 region has 15 residues. V lost 4 bases, J lost 4 bases, and 6 bases stayed unmatched. The CDR3 spells CASSTGQPGNEKLFF. The CDR3 DNA follows: TGTGCCAGTAGTACGGGACAGCCTGGTAATGAAAAACTGTTTTTT.

The chain carries TRBV11-2 and TRBJ2-2; D gene unclear. Germline V gene sequence: CDR1 SGHAT, CDR2 FQNNGV. This CDR3 contains 14 residues. V dropped 5 bases and J dropped 3 bases, with 10 bases sitting between them. The DNA of the CDR3 is TGTGCCAGCAGCCTCCGCGAGCACACCGGGGAGCTGTTTTTT. Translating gives CASSLREHTGELFF.

This sequence joins TRBV11-2 and TRBJ2-5, with 7 bases aligning to TRBD2. Germline-derived CDR1 and CDR2 are SGHAT and FQNNGV. CDR3 size: 14 residues. V was pared by 5 bases and J by 6 bases, with 9 bases of the junction left unmatched. CDR3 residues: CASSRGLAAQTQYF. DNA for the CDR3: TGTGCCAGCAGCCGGGGTCTAGCGGCCCAGACCCAGTACTTC. Complete variable domain (other parts from reference TRBV11-2 and TRBJ2-5): EAGVAQSPRYKIIEKRQSVAFWCNPISGHATLYWYQQILGQGPKLLIQFQNNGVVDDSQLPKDRFSAERLKGVDSTLKIQPAKLEDSAVYLCASSRGLAAQTQYFGPGTRLLVL.

The table lists this clone with a count of one. This chain links TRBV4-2 with TRBJ1-1; D is perhaps TRBD1 (5 bases). The CDR3 is 16 amino acids. From germline, CDR1 is LGHNA and CDR2 YNFKEQ. V was cut by 1 base and J by 1 base, with 13 bases left in between. The CDR3: CASSQGPDRENTEAFF. CDR3 DNA sequence: TGTGCCAGCAGCCAAGGCCCCGACAGAGAGAACACTGAAGCTTTCTTT.

The sample holds a few counts of this clone. CDR3 sequence: CASSQDRSTPEKLFF. The DNA of the CDR3 is TGTGCCAGCAGCCAAGACAGGAGTACTCCTGAAAAACTGTTTTTT. The rearrangement uses TRBV4-2 and TRBJ1-4; D is uncertain. Trimming shortened V by 0 bases and J by 7 bases, and 12 bases separated the two germline ends. This CDR3 is 15 amino acids long. The V gene's germline CDR1 is LGHNA and CDR2 YNFKEQ.

This clone showed up just a few times. The chain has TRBV10-3 and TRBJ1-2; 7 bases are a match to TRBD1. Germline CDR1 ENHRY, CDR2 SYGVKD. There are 12 residues in the CDR3. J lost 6 bases, V lost 6 bases, and 4 bases had no gene match. The CDR3 loop is CAISRQGHGYTF. The CDR3 DNA reads as TGTGCCATCAGCAGACAGGGTCATGGCTACACCTTC.

This clone has just a few counts. The chain is built from TRBV7-9 and TRBJ2-7; D is undetermined. Germline CDR1 SEHNR, CDR2 FQNEAQ (reference sequence). Trimming shortened V by 3 bases and J by 0 bases, and 6 bases separated the two germline ends. The CDR3 spans 13 residues. This CDR3 reads CASSFLLSYEQYF. The CDR3 DNA follows: TGTGCCAGCAGCTTTCTCCTCTCCTACGAGCAGTACTTC. Looking up the rest from reference TRBV7-9 and TRBJ2-7 gives the full variable domain: DTGVSQNPRHKITKRGQNVTFRCDPISEHNRLYWYRQTLGQGPEFLTYFQNEAQLEKSRLLSDRFSAERPKGSFSTLEIQRTEQGDSAMYLCASSFLLSYEQYFGPGTRLTVT.

This clone occurred a few times. The CDR3 DNA sequence: TGCGCCAGCAGCCAAGATCCGCGACAGGGGGCAAAGCAGTACTTC. This gives the protein CASSQDPRQGAKQYF. The chain employs TRBV4-1 and TRBJ2-7; 10 nucleotides agree with TRBD1. The CDR3 has 15 amino acids. Germline values: CDR1 MGHRA, CDR2 YSYEKL. The ends lost 0 bases at V and 8 bases at J; junction bases unmatched: 7.

V gene TRBV13 combines with J gene TRBJ2-5; D might be TRBD1 (5 bases). The CDR3 runs to 15 residues. V was pared by 0 bases and J by 2 bases, with 10 bases between. CDR1 and CDR2 (germline): PRHDT, FYEKMQ (reference sequence). This chain's CDR3 is CASSLGGPRQETQYF. CDR3 sequence (DNA): TGTGCCAGCAGCTTAGGGGGGCCCCGGCAAGAGACCCAGTACTTC. The variable domain in full, with the rest retrieved from reference TRBV13 and TRBJ2-5, is AAGVIQSPRHLIKEKRETATLKCYPIPRHDTVYWYQQGPGQDPQFLISFYEKMQSDKGSIPDRFSAQQFSDYHSELNMSSLELGDSALYFCASSLGGPRQETQYFGPGTRLLVL.

The V and J genes are TRBV7-2 and TRBJ1-5; D remains ambiguous. Trimming pared 6 bases from V and 6 bases from J, leaving 15 bases between. Germline CDR1 reads SGHTA; CDR2 reads FQGNSA. The CDR3 sequence is 14 residues long. The CDR3 region is CASSLWWEGQPQHF. CDR3 coding DNA: TGTGCCAGCAGTCTATGGTGGGAGGGTCAGCCCCAGCATTTT.

This chain links TRBV15 with TRBJ2-5, with 9 bases aligning to TRBD2. The ends lost 0 bases at V and 4 bases at J; junction bases unmatched: 15. Looked up from germline, CDR1 is LNHNV and CDR2 is YYDKDF (reference sequence). This CDR3 is 19 amino acids long. In DNA, the CDR3 is TGTGCCACCAGCAGAGATAAGGCTAGCGGGGCTCCAACGACAGAGACCCAGTACTTC. Protein product: CATSRDKASGAPTTETQYF.